One sample yielded the 22 T cell receptor beta chains listed below, sequenced in a study of cytomegalovirus exposure and HLA in healthy donors. PCR was performed using 60 Vbeta and 13 Jbeta primers. The data were produced by immunoSEQ multiplex PCR, yet TCRdb's version contains in-frame clones alone and is incomplete. The sample shows over 95,000 clones, under 70% of them seen only once. Sequencing was performed on PBMCs. These receptors originate from a man aged 18 to 29 in good health and CMV-seropositive.

The gene calls are TRBV19 and TRBJ1-1; D gene uncertain. The germline CDR1 and CDR2 sequences are LNHDA and SQIVND (reference sequence). The CDR3 spans 15 residues. The V gene lost 10 bases and the J gene lost 1 base, with 19 bases spanning the gap. DNA for the CDR3: TGTGCCACCTCCTCTACTCCTAGCGGGAACACTGAAGCTTTCTTT. Residues: CATSSTPSGNTEAFF.

The chain is built from TRBV5-4 and TRBJ1-1, with TRBD1 identical over 7 bases. V was clipped by 4 bases and J by 3 bases; unmatched bases: 3. Per the germline V gene, CDR1 is SGHNT and CDR2 is YYREEE (reference sequence). The CDR3 length is 13 residues. CDR3 in amino acids: CASSATGDTEAFF. The DNA of the CDR3 is TGTGCCAGCAGCGCCACAGGGGACACTGAAGCTTTCTTT.

The chain uses TRBV5-1 and TRBJ2-7; D is perhaps TRBD2 (6 bases). The germline V and J ends were trimmed by 0 bases and 1 base, with 29 bases remaining between them. This CDR3 comprises 21 residues. CDR1 and CDR2 from the germline V gene are SGHRS and YFSETQ. CDR3 in DNA: TGCGCCAGCAGCTTGGGCACTCGAACACGTTTGCCGGGGACTTATTCCTACGAGCAGTACTTC. Its protein is CASSLGTRTRLPGTYSYEQYF.

The rearrangement links TRBV28 to TRBJ1-5, with 8 bases identical to TRBD1. CDR1 is MDHEN and CDR2 is SYDVKM in the germline V gene. V lost 5 bases and J lost 6; bases outside the gene matches: 12. The CDR3 consists of 16 residues. Here the CDR3 reads CASSPHPGGGGQPQHF. In DNA form, the CDR3 reads TGTGCCAGCAGTCCCCACCCAGGGGGCGGGGGTCAGCCCCAGCATTTT.

The chain links TRBV6-1 to TRBJ1-2; TRBD1 aligns across 7 bases. V lost 0 bases, J lost 7 bases, and 11 bases stayed unmatched. Germline values: CDR1 MNHNS, CDR2 SASEGT. The CDR3 covers 16 residues. The CDR3 DNA reads TGTGCCAGCAGTGAAGCGCTAGACAGGGCCCAGGGTGGCTACACCTTC. This gives the protein CASSEALDRAQGGYTF.

V usage is TRBV11-2 and J usage is TRBJ2-7; D is unresolved. The V end lost 1 base, the J end lost 7 bases, and 8 bases lay between the germline ends. This CDR3 has 12 residues. Germline V gives CDR1 SGHAT, CDR2 FQNNGV. The CDR3 bases are TGTGCCAGCAGCTTAGTGGGCTGGGAGCAGTACTTC. Translating it yields CASSLVGWEQYF.

The gene calls are TRBV11-2 and TRBJ2-7; TRBD1 matches 7 bases. CDR1 and CDR2 from the germline V gene are SGHAT and FQNNGV. The CDR3 is made up of 15 amino acids. Trimming removed 3 bases from V and 3 bases from J; junction bases left unmatched: 8. The CDR3 bases are TGTGCCAGCAGCTTGGTCCGACAGGGAGACTACGAGCAGTACGTC. Translated: CASSLVRQGDYEQYV.

The rearrangement uses TRBV5-6 and TRBJ2-7; 8 nucleotides align to TRBD2. After removal of 6 bases from V and 7 bases from J, the junction contained 9 bases not matched to a gene. Germline-derived CDR1 and CDR2 are SGHDT and YYEEEE. The CDR3 has 13 amino acids. The CDR3 reads CASTSGGPREQYF. CDR3 DNA: TGTGCCAGCACATCGGGGGGGCCCCGGGAGCAGTACTTC.

The V and J genes are TRBV5-1 and TRBJ2-3; D is uncertain. Trimming took 3 bases from V and 3 from J, leaving 8 bases between them. CDR3 length equals 13 residues. The germline gives CDR1 SGHRS, CDR2 YFSETQ. CDR3 amino acids: CASSSGRTDTQYF. The CDR3 DNA sequence: TGCGCCAGCAGCTCGGGTCGGACAGATACGCAGTATTTT.

The chain recombines TRBV6-5 with TRBJ2-7; tentatively, D is TRBD2 (5 bases). This CDR3 comprises 13 residues. The V and J ends lost 6 bases and 0 bases respectively, with 9 bases between them. Germline CDR1 is MNHEY and CDR2 is SVGAGI. The CDR3 is CASRRGLSYEQYF. The CDR3, as DNA: TGTGCCAGCAGAAGAGGACTCTCCTACGAGCAGTACTTC.

CDR3 amino acids: CASSADRLSYTF. DNA for the CDR3: TGTGCCAGCAGTGCCGACAGGCTGAGCTACACCTTC. The chain uses TRBV6-4 and TRBJ1-2, with TRBD1 as a possible D gene (6 bases). The germline V gene has CDR1 MRHNA and CDR2 SNTAGT. Trimming removed 4 bases from V and 9 bases from J, with 12 bases in between. This CDR3 is 12 amino acids long.

This chain connects TRBV6-1 to TRBJ2-7, with 8 bases fitting TRBD1. This CDR3 contains 13 residues. Trimming removed 5 bases from V and 3 bases from J; junction bases left unmatched: 3. Per the germline V gene, CDR1 is MNHNS and CDR2 is SASEGT. Here the CDR3 reads CASSIGQGYEQYF. CDR3 sequence (DNA): TGTGCCAGCAGTATCGGACAGGGCTACGAGCAGTACTTC.

The CDR3 DNA reads TGTGCCAGCAGCTTGAATAGTGTCTCGGGGGGTGAAAAACTGTTTTTT. Amino acids: CASSLNSVSGGEKLFF. The rearrangement joins TRBV5-4 to TRBJ1-4; possibly TRBD1 for D (5 bases). CDR3 size: 16 residues. V lost 1 base to trimming and J lost 7 bases, with 17 bases between them. From germline, CDR1 is SGHNT and CDR2 YYREEE (reference sequence).

This CDR3 is CASSLAQGPGNTIYF. DNA of the CDR3: TGCGCCAGCAGCTTGGCACAGGGCCCTGGAAACACCATATATTTT. The chain employs TRBV5-1 and TRBJ1-3; tentatively, D is TRBD1 (6 bases). The CDR3 loop spans 15 amino acids. CDR1 is SGHRS and CDR2 is YFSETQ in the germline V gene. The V end was cut by 0 bases, the J end by 2 bases, with 9 bases between.

The V and J genes are TRBV28 and TRBJ1-1; perhaps TRBD1 as D (5 bases). The CDR3 consists of 15 residues. Trimming took off 6 bases at V and 6 bases at J, with 20 bases between the two ends. Germline CDR1 reads MDHEN; CDR2 reads SYDVKM. The CDR3 sequence: CASSFSGGWGAEAFF. CDR3 nucleotide sequence: TGTGCCAGCAGCTTCTCGGGAGGCTGGGGCGCTGAAGCTTTCTTT.

The CDR3 here is CASSLRTAPYNEQFF. CDR3 DNA: TGTGCCAGCAGCCTAAGGACAGCCCCCTACAATGAGCAGTTCTTC. The chain uses TRBV7-8 and TRBJ2-1; D is perhaps TRBD1 (6 bases). Germline CDR1 reads SGHVS; CDR2 reads FQNEAQ. The length of the CDR3 is 15 residues. V was shortened by 5 bases and J by 2 bases, with 13 bases between the two germline ends.

The CDR3 loop reads CASSPEEQGYGYTF. CDR3 sequence (DNA): TGCGCCAGCAGCCCCGAAGAACAGGGCTATGGCTACACCTTC. The chain uses TRBV5-1 and TRBJ1-2; D is possibly TRBD1 (6 bases). Germline V gives CDR1 SGHRS, CDR2 YFSETQ. The CDR3 spans 14 residues. Trimming took 4 bases from V and 4 from J, leaving 14 bases between them.

The chain joins TRBV15 to TRBJ1-3, with no clear D. Looked up from germline, CDR1 is LNHNV and CDR2 is YYDKDF (reference sequence). The V end lost 1 base, the J end lost 4 bases, and 5 bases lay between the germline ends. This CDR3 spans 13 amino acids. CDR3 protein: CATSRGIGNTIYF. Here the CDR3 DNA reads TGTGCCACCAGCAGAGGTATCGGAAACACCATATATTTT.

This rearrangement joins TRBV2 to TRBJ2-3; the match to TRBD2 covers 12 bases. This CDR3 spans 18 amino acids. CDR1 is SNHLY and CDR2 is FYNNEI in the germline V gene. The ends lost 5 bases at V and 4 bases at J; junction bases unmatched: 13. In nucleotides, the CDR3 is TGTGCCAGCAGTATTCGGCTAGCGGGGGGGCCCGTCGCAGATACGCAGTATTTT. The encoded protein is CASSIRLAGGPVADTQYF.

V and J are TRBV28 and TRBJ2-5, with D perhaps matching TRBD2 (5 bases). The CDR3 extends over 14 amino acids. Germline CDR1 MDHEN, CDR2 SYDVKM. V was clipped by 6 bases and J by 4 bases, with 15 bases between them. The CDR3 sequence is CASSPTRSRETQYF. CDR3 bases: TGTGCCAGCAGCCCTACTAGATCAAGAGAGACCCAGTACTTC.

The J gene is TRBJ2-2, the V gene TRBV4-1; D unresolved. CDR1 and CDR2 (germline): MGHRA, YSYEKL. CDR3 length equals 15 residues. The V gene lost 3 bases and the J gene lost 3 bases, with 11 bases spanning the gap. The CDR3 sequence is CASSHNPADTGELFF. For the CDR3, the DNA is TGCGCCAGCAGCCATAATCCTGCGGACACCGGGGAGCTGTTTTTT.

The CDR3 DNA reads as TGTGCCAGCAGTGATCCGGACAGGGGTCACTCCTACGAGCAGTACGTC. Its translation is CASSDPDRGHSYEQYV. The rearrangement links TRBV6-1 to TRBJ2-7; 9 positions match TRBD1. J lost 0 bases, V lost 3 bases, and 6 bases had no gene match. The CDR3 contains 16 residues. Germline loops: CDR1 MNHNS, CDR2 SASEGT.